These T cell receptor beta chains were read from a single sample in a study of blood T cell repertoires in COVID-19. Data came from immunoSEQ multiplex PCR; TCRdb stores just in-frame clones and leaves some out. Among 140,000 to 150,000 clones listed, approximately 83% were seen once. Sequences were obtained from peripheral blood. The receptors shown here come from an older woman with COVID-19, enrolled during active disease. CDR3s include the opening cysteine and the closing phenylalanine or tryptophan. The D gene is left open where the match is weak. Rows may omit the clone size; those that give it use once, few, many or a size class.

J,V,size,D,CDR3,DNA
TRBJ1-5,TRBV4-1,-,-,CASSQDQPGGLGQPQHF,TGCGCCAGCAGCCAAGATCAGCCGGGGGGCTTGGGTCAGCCCCAGCATTTT
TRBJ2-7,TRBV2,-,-,CASTRSPDREQYF,TGTGCCAGCACGAGAAGTCCCGATCGCGAGCAGTACTTC
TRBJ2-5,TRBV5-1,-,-,CASSLESRRGETQYF,TGCGCCAGCAGCTTGGAAAGTCGCAGGGGCGAGACCCAGTACTTC
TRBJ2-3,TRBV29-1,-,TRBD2,CAQTGGALGTDTQYF,TGCGCCCAGACGGGAGGGGCGCTGGGCACAGATACGCAGTATTTT
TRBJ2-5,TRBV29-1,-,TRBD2,CSVFGRGTSGKETQYF,TGCAGCGTTTTTGGTAGAGGCACTAGCGGCAAAGAGACCCAGTACTTC
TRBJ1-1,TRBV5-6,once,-,CASSFQGILNTEAFF,TGTGCCAGCAGCTTTCAGGGAATTTTAAACACTGAAGCTTTCTTT
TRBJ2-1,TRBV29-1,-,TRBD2,CSVPLAGGGTHEQFF,TGCAGCGTTCCCCTAGCGGGGGGTGGCACCCATGAGCAGTTCTTC
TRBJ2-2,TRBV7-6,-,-,CASSIGTSTGELFF,TGTGCCAGCAGCATAGGGACAAGCACCGGGGAGCTGTTTTTT
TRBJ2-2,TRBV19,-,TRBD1,CASSIPTDRADSGELFF,TGTGCCAGTAGTATACCAACAGACAGGGCGGATTCCGGGGAGCTGTTTTTT
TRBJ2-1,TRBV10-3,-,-,CAITRDSSADEQFF,TGTGCCATCACACGGGACTCTTCCGCGGATGAGCAGTTCTTC
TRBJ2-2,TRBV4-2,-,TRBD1,CASSHRGRGWSGELFF,TGTGCCAGCAGCCACAGGGGGCGCGGGTGGAGCGGGGAGCTGTTTTTT
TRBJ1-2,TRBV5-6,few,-,CASSSQGWGYTF,TGTGCCAGCAGCTCCCAGGGGTGGGGCTACACCTTC
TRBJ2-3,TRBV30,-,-,CAWNRGVSTDTQYF,TGTGCCTGGAACCGCGGGGTGAGCACAGATACGCAGTATTTT
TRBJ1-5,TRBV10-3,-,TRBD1,CAISPGQSNQPQHF,TGTGCCATCAGTCCGGGACAGAGCAATCAGCCCCAGCATTTT
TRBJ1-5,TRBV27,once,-,CASSLREASNQPQHF,TGTGCCAGCAGTTTACGGGAAGCTAGCAATCAGCCCCAGCATTTT
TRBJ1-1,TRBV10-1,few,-,CASSESKEGVVWAFF,TGCGCCAGCAGTGAGTCGAAAGAGGGGGTAGTTTGGGCTTTCTTT
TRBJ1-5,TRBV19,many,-,CASRPEAQPQHF,TGTGCCAGTAGACCCGAGGCTCAGCCCCAGCATTTT
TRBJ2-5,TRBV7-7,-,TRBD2,CASSFGLAVQETQYF,TGTGCCAGCAGCTTCGGACTAGCGGTCCAAGAGACCCAGTACTTC
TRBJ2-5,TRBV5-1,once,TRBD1,CASSFNRGETQYF,TGCGCCAGCAGCTTTAACAGGGGCGAGACCCAGTACTTC
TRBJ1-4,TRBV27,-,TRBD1,CASGTGAEKLFF,TGTGCCAGCGGGACAGGGGCTGAAAAACTGTTTTTT
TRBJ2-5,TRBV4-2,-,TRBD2,CASSHEGAGGQKTQYF,TGTGCCAGCAGCCACGAGGGAGCGGGGGGCCAAAAGACCCAGTACTTC
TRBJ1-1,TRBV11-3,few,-,CASRHSGAFF,TGTGCCTCCCGGCACAGTGGAGCTTTCTTT
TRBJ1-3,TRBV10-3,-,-,CAISDLRRGNYEGVSGNTIYF,TGTGCCATCAGTGATCTCCGGCGAGGTAACTACGAAGGGGTCTCTGGAAACACCATATATTTT
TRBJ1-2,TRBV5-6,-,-,CASSRGQISDYGYTF,TGTGCCAGCAGCAGAGGACAGATTTCTGACTATGGCTACACCTTC
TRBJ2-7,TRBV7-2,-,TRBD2,CASSFEREYEQYF,TGTGCCAGCAGCTTTGAGCGGGAGTACGAGCAGTACTTC
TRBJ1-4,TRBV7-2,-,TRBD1,CASSQTGTTNEKLFF,TGTGCCAGCAGCCAGACAGGGACAACTAATGAAAAACTGTTTTTT
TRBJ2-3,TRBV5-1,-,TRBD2,CASSLVSASGGDTQYF,TGCGCCAGCAGCTTGGTTTCGGCTAGCGGGGGGGATACGCAGTATTTT
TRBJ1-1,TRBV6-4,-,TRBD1,CASSPGWGQGMNTEAFF,TGTGCCAGCAGCCCCGGTTGGGGACAGGGGATGAACACTGAAGCTTTCTTT
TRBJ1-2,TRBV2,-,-,CASRSGVGANYGYTF,TGTGCCAGCCGCTCGGGGGTTGGGGCTAACTATGGCTACACCTTC
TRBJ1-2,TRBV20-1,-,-,CSASGTGGYTF,TGCAGTGCCAGCGGGACGGGCGGCTACACCTTC
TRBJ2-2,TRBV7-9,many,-,CASSWPGSKPDGELFF,TGTGCCAGCAGCTGGCCAGGGTCCAAACCTGACGGGGAGCTGTTTTTT
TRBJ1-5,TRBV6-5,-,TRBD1,CASIRDRGSNQPQHF,TGTGCCAGCATCCGGGACAGGGGATCAAATCAGCCCCAGCATTTT
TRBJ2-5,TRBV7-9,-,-,CASSSSGAQETQYF,TGTGCCAGCAGCTCCTCAGGGGCTCAAGAGACCCAGTACTTC
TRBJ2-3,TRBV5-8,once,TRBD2,CASSPERGGKDTQYF,TGTGCCAGCAGCCCGGAGCGGGGGGGCAAGGATACGCAGTATTTT
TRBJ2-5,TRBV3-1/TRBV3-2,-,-,CASTRGAQETQYF,TGTGCCAGCACCCGGGGGGCTCAGGAGACCCAGTACTTC
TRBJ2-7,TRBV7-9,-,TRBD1,CASLKPGTENYEQYF,TGTGCCAGCTTGAAACCCGGGACAGAGAACTACGAGCAGTACTTC
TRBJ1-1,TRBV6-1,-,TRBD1,CASTRDRGAEAFF,TGTGCCAGCACCCGGGACAGGGGGGCTGAAGCTTTCTTT
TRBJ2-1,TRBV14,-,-,CASSPGPGLLRSYNEQFF,TGTGCCAGCAGCCCCGGGCCCGGACTTTTACGCTCCTACAATGAGCAGTTCTTC
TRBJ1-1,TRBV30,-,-,CAWSPSGERTEAFF,TGTGCCTGGTCGCCATCGGGGGAACGAACTGAAGCTTTCTTT
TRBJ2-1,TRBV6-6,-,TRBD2,CASSPGLASDEQFF,TGTGCCAGCAGCCCCGGACTAGCGTCGGATGAGCAGTTCTTC
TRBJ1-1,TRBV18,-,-,CASSPPGGRDTEAFF,TGTGCCAGCTCACCCCCGGGAGGCCGGGACACTGAAGCTTTCTTT
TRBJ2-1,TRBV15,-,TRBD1,CATRRGTGTYEGQFF,TGTGCCACCAGACGCGGGACAGGGACTTACGAGGGGCAGTTCTTC
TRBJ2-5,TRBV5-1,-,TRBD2,CASSFGGGGQETQYF,TGCGCCAGCAGCTTCGGCGGGGGTGGCCAAGAGACCCAGTACTTC
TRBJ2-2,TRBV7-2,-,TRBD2,CASSLGLGGGGTGELFF,TGTGCCAGCAGCTTAGGGCTAGGCGGGGGAGGTACCGGGGAGCTGTTTTTT
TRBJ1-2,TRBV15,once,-,CATSTWGWDSSFYGYTF,TGTGCCACCAGCACCTGGGGGTGGGACTCGTCCTTCTATGGCTACACCTTC
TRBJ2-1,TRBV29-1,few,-,CSVEGQAAYNEQFF,TGCAGCGTTGAAGGACAGGCAGCCTACAATGAGCAGTTCTTC
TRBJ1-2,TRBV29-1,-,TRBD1,CSVGTSGTGSDYGYTF,TGCAGCGTAGGAACTTCCGGGACAGGGAGTGACTATGGCTACACCTTC
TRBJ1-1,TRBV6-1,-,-,CASSEGLWNTEAFF,TGTGCCAGCAGTGAAGGGCTCTGGAACACTGAAGCTTTCTTT
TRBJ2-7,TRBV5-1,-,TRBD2,CASSPISGGARNEQYF,TGCGCCAGCAGCCCTATTAGCGGGGGGGCTCGTAACGAGCAGTACTTC
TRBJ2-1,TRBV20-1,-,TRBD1,CSASPYRGSSYNEQFF,TGCAGTGCTAGTCCCTACAGGGGAAGCTCCTACAATGAGCAGTTCTTC
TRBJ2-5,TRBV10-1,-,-,CASSESLGAGQGETQYF,TGCGCCAGCAGTGAGTCTCTCGGAGCGGGCCAGGGAGAGACCCAGTACTTC
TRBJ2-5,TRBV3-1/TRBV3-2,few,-,CASSQGPLGGETQYF,TGTGCCAGCAGCCAAGGGCCCCTAGGTGGAGAGACCCAGTACTTC
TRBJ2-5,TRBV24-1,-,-,CATSDPRERGETQYF,TGTGCCACCAGTGATCCCCGGGAGCGAGGGGAGACCCAGTACTTC
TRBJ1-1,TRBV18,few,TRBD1,CASSGTGDTEAFF,TGTGCCAGCTCGGGTACAGGGGACACTGAAGCTTTCTTT
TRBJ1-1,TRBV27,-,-,CASSGARMRTEAFF,TGTGCCAGCAGTGGAGCTAGGATGCGGACTGAAGCTTTCTTT